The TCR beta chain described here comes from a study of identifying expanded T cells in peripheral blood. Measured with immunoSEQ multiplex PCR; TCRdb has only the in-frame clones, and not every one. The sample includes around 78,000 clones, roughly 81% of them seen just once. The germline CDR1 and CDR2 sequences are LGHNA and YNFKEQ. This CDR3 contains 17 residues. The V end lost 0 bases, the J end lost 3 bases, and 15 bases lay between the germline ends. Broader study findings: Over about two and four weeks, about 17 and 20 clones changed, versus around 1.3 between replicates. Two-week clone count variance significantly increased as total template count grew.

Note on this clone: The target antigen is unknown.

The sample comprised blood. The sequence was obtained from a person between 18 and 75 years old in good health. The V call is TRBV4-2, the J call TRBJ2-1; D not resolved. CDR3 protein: CASSQEPDVPGYNEQFF. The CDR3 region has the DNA TGTGCCAGCAGCCAAGAGCCGGACGTTCCAGGCTACAATGAGCAGTTCTTC.